This is a list of T cell receptor beta chains from one sample in a study of blood T cell repertoires in COVID-19. The method was immunoSEQ multiplex PCR; TCRdb's version includes in-frame clones alone and lacks a portion of them. The table has some 300,000 clones, more than 75% seen once. The sample comprised PBMCs or T cells enriched from blood (not recorded which). These receptors were collected from a woman aged 60-75 years in a cohort exposed to, infected with or recovered from COVID-19 (not recorded which). Both conserved end residues are trimmed from each CDR3. Each record gives: J gene, V gene, CDR3 length, CDR3 protein.

TRBJ1-3	TRBV7-9	14	ASRRDRDISGNTIY
TRBJ2-7	TRBV6-2/TRBV6-3	15	ASSYYPRTSGRYEQY
TRBJ2-1	TRBV6-1	14	ASSEVGTRFYNEQF
TRBJ2-2	TRBV7-3	13	ASRPGQGVAGELF
TRBJ1-4	TRBV5-1	13	ASRSRDRGLEKLF
TRBJ1-5	TRBV15	13	ATSARDRRNQPQH
TRBJ2-3	TRBV29-1	11	SVEEVAADTQY
TRBJ2-1	TRBV7-9	11	ASSLALLNEQF
TRBJ2-7	TRBV6-6	11	ASRQRETHEQY
TRBJ2-7	TRBV3-1/TRBV3-2	12	ASSQDASSYEQY
TRBJ1-5	TRBV28	14	ASSPWAGTENQPQH
TRBJ2-1	TRBV7-6	14	ASSLLAGGYYNEQF